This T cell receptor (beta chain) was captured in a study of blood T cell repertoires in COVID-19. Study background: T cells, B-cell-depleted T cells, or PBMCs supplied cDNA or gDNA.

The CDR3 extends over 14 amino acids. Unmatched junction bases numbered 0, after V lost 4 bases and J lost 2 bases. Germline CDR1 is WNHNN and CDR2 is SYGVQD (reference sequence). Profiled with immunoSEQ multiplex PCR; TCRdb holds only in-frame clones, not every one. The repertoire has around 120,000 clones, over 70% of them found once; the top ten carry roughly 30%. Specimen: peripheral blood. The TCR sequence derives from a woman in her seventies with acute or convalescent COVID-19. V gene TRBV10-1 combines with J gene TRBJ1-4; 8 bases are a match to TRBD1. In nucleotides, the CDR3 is TGCGCCAGCAGTGGGACAGGGACTAATGAAAAACTGTTTTTT. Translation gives CASSGTGTNEKLFF.